This TCR beta chain appears in the sequencing data of a study of T cell changes during pregnancy in multiple sclerosis. TCRdb keeps only in-frame clones here, not all; method: immunoSEQ multiplex PCR. The data hold tens of thousands of clones, with roughly nine tenths observed a single time. From germline, CDR1 is MNHEY and CDR2 SMNVEV (reference sequence). The CDR3 length is 16 residues. V shed 8 bases and J 2 bases; nucleotides not matched to a gene: 11. This clonotype was sampled from a female donor with multiple sclerosis, enrolled in a pregnancy study. Sequencing used CD8+ T cells from peripheral blood mononuclear cells, obtained in the second trimester of pregnancy. The chain is built from TRBV27 and TRBJ2-3, with 9 bases that match TRBD1. The chain's CDR3 is CASRRDGTGSTDTQYF. CDR3 coding DNA: TGTGCCAGCCGTCGCGATGGGACAGGGTCCACAGATACGCAGTATTTT.